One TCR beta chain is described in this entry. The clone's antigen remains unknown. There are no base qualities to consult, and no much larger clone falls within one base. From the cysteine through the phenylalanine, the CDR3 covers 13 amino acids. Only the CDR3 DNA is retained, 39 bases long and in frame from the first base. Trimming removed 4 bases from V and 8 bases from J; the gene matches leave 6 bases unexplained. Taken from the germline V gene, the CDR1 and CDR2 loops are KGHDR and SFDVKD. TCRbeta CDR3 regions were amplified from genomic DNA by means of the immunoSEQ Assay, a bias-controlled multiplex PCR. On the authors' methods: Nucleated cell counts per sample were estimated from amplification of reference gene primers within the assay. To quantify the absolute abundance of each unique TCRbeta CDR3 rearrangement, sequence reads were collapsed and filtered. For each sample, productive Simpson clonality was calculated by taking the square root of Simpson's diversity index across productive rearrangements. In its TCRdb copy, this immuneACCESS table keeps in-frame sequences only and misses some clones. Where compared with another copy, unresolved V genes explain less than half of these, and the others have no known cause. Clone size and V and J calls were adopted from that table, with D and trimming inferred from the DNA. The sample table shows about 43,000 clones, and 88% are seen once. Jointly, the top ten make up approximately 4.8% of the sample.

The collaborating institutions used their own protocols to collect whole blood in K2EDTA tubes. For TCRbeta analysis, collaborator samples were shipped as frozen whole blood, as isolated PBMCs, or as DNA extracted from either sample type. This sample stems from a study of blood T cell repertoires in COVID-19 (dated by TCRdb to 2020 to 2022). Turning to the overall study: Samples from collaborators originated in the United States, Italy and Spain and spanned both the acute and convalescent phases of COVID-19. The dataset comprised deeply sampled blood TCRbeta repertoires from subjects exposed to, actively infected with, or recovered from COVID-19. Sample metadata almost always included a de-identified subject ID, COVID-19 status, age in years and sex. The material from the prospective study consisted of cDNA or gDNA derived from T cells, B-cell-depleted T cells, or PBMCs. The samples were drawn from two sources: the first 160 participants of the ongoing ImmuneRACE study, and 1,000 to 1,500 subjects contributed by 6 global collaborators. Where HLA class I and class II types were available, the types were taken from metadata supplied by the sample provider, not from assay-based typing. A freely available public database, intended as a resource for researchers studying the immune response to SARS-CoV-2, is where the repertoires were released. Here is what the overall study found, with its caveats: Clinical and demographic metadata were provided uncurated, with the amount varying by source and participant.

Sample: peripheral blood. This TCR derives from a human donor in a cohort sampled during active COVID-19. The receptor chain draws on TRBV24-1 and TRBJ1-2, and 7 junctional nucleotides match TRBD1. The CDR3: CATSETGINGYTF. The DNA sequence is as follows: TGTGCCACCAGTGAGACAGGGATTAACGGCTACACCTTC.